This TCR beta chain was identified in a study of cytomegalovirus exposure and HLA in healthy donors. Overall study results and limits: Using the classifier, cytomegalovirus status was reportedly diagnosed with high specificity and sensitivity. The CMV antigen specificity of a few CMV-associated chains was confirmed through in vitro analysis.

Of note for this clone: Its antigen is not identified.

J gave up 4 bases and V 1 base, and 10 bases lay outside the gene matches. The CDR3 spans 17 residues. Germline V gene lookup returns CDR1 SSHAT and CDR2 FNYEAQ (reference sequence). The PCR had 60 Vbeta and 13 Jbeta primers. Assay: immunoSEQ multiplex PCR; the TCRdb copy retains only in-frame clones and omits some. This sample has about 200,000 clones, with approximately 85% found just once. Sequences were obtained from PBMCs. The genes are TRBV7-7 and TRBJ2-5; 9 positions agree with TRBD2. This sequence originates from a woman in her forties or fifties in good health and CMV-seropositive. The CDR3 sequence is CASSLGSGRPSGETQYF. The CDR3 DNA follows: TGTGCCAGCAGCTTAGGTAGCGGGAGACCCTCGGGAGAGACCCAGTACTTC.